The rows below give T cell receptor beta chains drawn from one sample of a study of T cell responses to AZD1222 COVID-19 vaccine. Assay used: immunoSEQ multiplex PCR; TCRdb lists only in-frame clones, some missing. The sample carries over 100,000 clones, about 90% recorded once. The material was peripheral blood, obtained 28 days after the second AZD1222 dose. The receptors derive from an adult who received the AZD1222 COVID-19 vaccine. The CDR3 runs from the conserved cysteine through the conserved F or W. D genes are given only for firm matches. Clone size is given for some rows only: seen once, a few or many times, or a class if the clone is expanded.

d_gene: TRBD2
j_gene: TRBJ2-5
v_gene: TRBV11-2
abundance: NA
CDR3aa: CASSPRVGLAGRETQYF
CDR3nt: TGTGCCAGCAGCCCCCGAGTGGGACTAGCGGGACGAGAGACCCAGTACTTC

d_gene: NA
j_gene: TRBJ2-4
v_gene: TRBV28
abundance: NA
CDR3aa: CASSLTVKNIQYF
CDR3nt: TGTGCCAGCAGTTTGACGGTAAAAAACATTCAGTACTTC

d_gene: NA
j_gene: TRBJ1-1
v_gene: TRBV28
abundance: NA
CDR3aa: CASSPGGAQGNTEAFF
CDR3nt: TGTGCCAGCAGCCCTGGGGGGGCCCAGGGGAACACTGAAGCTTTCTTT

d_gene: TRBD2
j_gene: TRBJ2-1
v_gene: TRBV13
abundance: NA
CDR3aa: CASSRGGLYKDEQFF
CDR3nt: TGTGCCAGCAGCCGGGGGGGTCTGTACAAAGATGAGCAGTTCTTC

d_gene: NA
j_gene: TRBJ2-2
v_gene: TRBV3-1/TRBV3-2
abundance: NA
CDR3aa: CASSQLGRGELFF
CDR3nt: TGTGCCAGCAGCCAATTGGGCCGAGGGGAGCTGTTTTTT

d_gene: TRBD1
j_gene: TRBJ2-5
v_gene: TRBV7-2
abundance: NA
CDR3aa: CASSFGQGETQYF
CDR3nt: TGTGCCAGCAGCTTCGGACAGGGAGAGACCCAGTACTTC

d_gene: NA
j_gene: TRBJ1-1
v_gene: TRBV3-1/TRBV3-2
abundance: NA
CDR3aa: CASSQDLGMNTEAFF
CDR3nt: TGTGCCAGCAGCCAAGATCTAGGGATGAACACTGAAGCTTTCTTT

d_gene: NA
j_gene: TRBJ2-1
v_gene: TRBV29-1
abundance: few
CDR3aa: CSDNEQFF
CDR3nt: TGCAGCGACAATGAGCAGTTCTTC

d_gene: TRBD2
j_gene: TRBJ2-3
v_gene: TRBV9
abundance: NA
CDR3aa: CASSVRAGGTDTQYF
CDR3nt: TGTGCCAGCAGCGTCAGAGCGGGGGGCACAGATACGCAGTATTTT

d_gene: TRBD2
j_gene: TRBJ2-1
v_gene: TRBV7-2
abundance: NA
CDR3aa: CASSPMTSGRSYEQFF
CDR3nt: TGTGCCAGCAGCCCAATGACTAGCGGGAGATCCTATGAGCAGTTCTTC

d_gene: NA
j_gene: TRBJ1-1
v_gene: TRBV12-3/TRBV12-4
abundance: NA
CDR3aa: CASSSDRGGEAFF
CDR3nt: TGTGCCAGCAGTTCGGACCGGGGGGGTGAAGCTTTCTTT

d_gene: TRBD1
j_gene: TRBJ2-6
v_gene: TRBV4-2
abundance: once
CDR3aa: CASSRDLGQLYSGANVLTF
CDR3nt: TGTGCCAGCAGCCGCGACCTGGGACAGCTTTACTCTGGGGCCAACGTCCTGACTTTC

d_gene: TRBD2
j_gene: TRBJ2-1
v_gene: TRBV28
abundance: NA
CDR3aa: CASSPLGGLAGDYNEQFF
CDR3nt: TGTGCCAGCAGTCCCCTAGGGGGACTAGCGGGGGACTACAATGAGCAGTTCTTC

d_gene: NA
j_gene: TRBJ2-7
v_gene: TRBV5-1
abundance: NA
CDR3aa: CASSRGIAADYEQYF
CDR3nt: TGCGCCAGCAGCCGGGGAATAGCGGCGGACTACGAGCAGTACTTC

d_gene: TRBD2
j_gene: TRBJ2-3
v_gene: TRBV24-1
abundance: NA
CDR3aa: CATSPLSGGGSGTDTQYF
CDR3nt: TGTGCCACCAGCCCCCTAAGTGGTGGCGGGAGTGGCACAGATACGCAGTATTTT

d_gene: TRBD1
j_gene: TRBJ2-1
v_gene: TRBV12-5
abundance: NA
CDR3aa: CASGLSSTGANEQFF
CDR3nt: TGTGCTAGTGGTTTGTCCTCAACAGGGGCCAATGAGCAGTTCTTC

d_gene: TRBD2
j_gene: TRBJ2-1
v_gene: TRBV5-1
abundance: NA
CDR3aa: CASRVREGSYNEQFF
CDR3nt: TGCGCCAGCCGAGTCCGGGAGGGATCCTACAATGAGCAGTTCTTC

d_gene: TRBD1
j_gene: TRBJ2-7
v_gene: TRBV5-1
abundance: NA
CDR3aa: CASSVRGTYEQYF
CDR3nt: TGCGCCAGCAGCGTCAGGGGGACCTACGAGCAGTACTTC

d_gene: NA
j_gene: TRBJ2-3
v_gene: TRBV7-8
abundance: NA
CDR3aa: CASSLEGAPSTDTQYF
CDR3nt: TGTGCCAGCAGCTTAGAGGGAGCGCCCAGCACAGATACGCAGTATTTT

d_gene: NA
j_gene: TRBJ2-5
v_gene: TRBV5-1
abundance: NA
CDR3aa: CASSLAGAETQYF
CDR3nt: TGCGCCAGCAGCCTCGCAGGGGCAGAGACCCAGTACTTC

d_gene: NA
j_gene: TRBJ1-2
v_gene: TRBV7-2
abundance: NA
CDR3aa: CASSPWTEDYGYTF
CDR3nt: TGTGCCAGCAGCCCTTGGACAGAGGACTATGGCTACACCTTC

d_gene: NA
j_gene: TRBJ1-4
v_gene: TRBV5-3
abundance: NA
CDR3aa: CARSWKAMGEKLFF
CDR3nt: TGTGCCAGAAGCTGGAAGGCTATGGGTGAAAAACTGTTTTTT

d_gene: NA
j_gene: TRBJ2-5
v_gene: TRBV29-1
abundance: few
CDR3aa: CSVRLSGIQETQYF
CDR3nt: TGCAGCGTACGCCTATCGGGTATACAAGAGACCCAGTACTTC

d_gene: TRBD2
j_gene: TRBJ2-5
v_gene: TRBV15
abundance: NA
CDR3aa: CATSRVSAGVEKTQYF
CDR3nt: TGTGCCACCAGCAGAGTTTCTGCGGGAGTGGAGAAGACCCAGTACTTC

d_gene: TRBD2
j_gene: TRBJ2-5
v_gene: TRBV4-2
abundance: NA
CDR3aa: CASSQANSGGTQETQYF
CDR3nt: TGTGCCAGCAGCCAAGCAAATAGCGGGGGGACCCAAGAGACCCAGTACTTC

d_gene: NA
j_gene: TRBJ2-7
v_gene: TRBV4-1
abundance: NA
CDR3aa: CASSQEYEQYF
CDR3nt: TGCGCCAGCAGCCAAGAGTACGAGCAGTACTTC

d_gene: TRBD1
j_gene: TRBJ1-1
v_gene: TRBV29-1
abundance: NA
CDR3aa: CSVLGTGVNAEAFF
CDR3nt: TGCAGCGTTCTAGGGACAGGGGTGAATGCTGAAGCTTTCTTT

d_gene: TRBD2
j_gene: TRBJ2-3
v_gene: TRBV3-1/TRBV3-2
abundance: NA
CDR3aa: CASSTSGSTDTQYF
CDR3nt: TGTGCCAGCAGCACTAGCGGGAGCACAGATACGCAGTATTTT

d_gene: TRBD1
j_gene: TRBJ2-3
v_gene: TRBV10-3
abundance: NA
CDR3aa: CAIGQGAADTQYF
CDR3nt: TGTGCCATAGGACAGGGGGCAGCAGATACGCAGTATTTT

d_gene: TRBD2
j_gene: TRBJ2-2
v_gene: TRBV5-4
abundance: NA
CDR3aa: CASGLAGVNTGELFF
CDR3nt: TGTGCCAGCGGATTAGCGGGAGTAAACACCGGGGAGCTGTTTTTT

d_gene: NA
j_gene: TRBJ2-3
v_gene: TRBV5-1
abundance: NA
CDR3aa: CASSLEVDRGTDTQYF
CDR3nt: TGCGCCAGCAGCTTGGAAGTTGACAGAGGCACAGATACGCAGTATTTT

d_gene: NA
j_gene: TRBJ1-1
v_gene: TRBV7-9
abundance: once
CDR3aa: CASSLGLVQTNTEAFF
CDR3nt: TGTGCCAGCAGCTTAGGTTTAGTACAAACGAACACTGAAGCTTTCTTT

d_gene: NA
j_gene: TRBJ1-6
v_gene: TRBV15
abundance: NA
CDR3aa: CATSRAGNDSPLHF
CDR3nt: TGTGCCACCAGCAGAGCAGGGAACGATTCACCCCTCCACTTT

d_gene: NA
j_gene: TRBJ1-2
v_gene: TRBV15
abundance: NA
CDR3aa: CATSREGSYGYTF
CDR3nt: TGTGCCACCAGCAGGGAGGGATCGTATGGCTACACCTTC

d_gene: NA
j_gene: TRBJ1-1
v_gene: TRBV5-1
abundance: NA
CDR3aa: CASSLAGHTEAFF
CDR3nt: TGCGCCAGCAGCTTGGCCGGACACACTGAAGCTTTCTTT

d_gene: NA
j_gene: TRBJ2-1
v_gene: TRBV7-3
abundance: NA
CDR3aa: CASSPQGPLLHNEQFF
CDR3nt: TGTGCCAGCAGCCCACAGGGACCGCTTCTCCACAATGAGCAGTTCTTC

d_gene: NA
j_gene: TRBJ1-5
v_gene: TRBV18
abundance: NA
CDR3aa: CASSPSDRSNQPQHF
CDR3nt: TGTGCCAGCTCACCATCAGACAGGAGCAATCAGCCCCAGCATTTT

d_gene: NA
j_gene: TRBJ1-2
v_gene: TRBV7-9
abundance: NA
CDR3aa: CASSLLQGVRLYGYTF
CDR3nt: TGTGCCAGCAGCTTGCTTCAGGGTGTTCGGCTCTATGGCTACACCTTC

d_gene: NA
j_gene: TRBJ2-7
v_gene: TRBV5-6
abundance: NA
CDR3aa: CASSLYGEQYF
CDR3nt: TGTGCCAGCAGCCTCTACGGCGAGCAGTACTTC

d_gene: NA
j_gene: TRBJ1-2
v_gene: TRBV5-4
abundance: NA
CDR3aa: CASSLEGDYGYTF
CDR3nt: TGTGCCAGCAGCTTGGAGGGGGACTATGGCTACACCTTC

d_gene: TRBD2
j_gene: TRBJ2-2
v_gene: TRBV9
abundance: NA
CDR3aa: CASSPLPGGYGDTGELFF
CDR3nt: TGTGCCAGCAGCCCTCTCCCGGGGGGGTACGGCGACACCGGGGAGCTGTTTTTT

d_gene: TRBD2
j_gene: TRBJ2-3
v_gene: TRBV7-2
abundance: NA
CDR3aa: CASSWTSGGPTDTQYF
CDR3nt: TGTGCCAGCAGCTGGACTAGCGGGGGGCCCACAGATACGCAGTATTTT

d_gene: NA
j_gene: TRBJ2-3
v_gene: TRBV18
abundance: NA
CDR3aa: CASSPRPAGQITDTQYF
CDR3nt: TGTGCCAGCTCACCACGACCCGCGGGACAGATCACAGATACGCAGTATTTT

d_gene: TRBD2
j_gene: TRBJ2-5
v_gene: TRBV29-1
abundance: NA
CDR3aa: CSVETHVSGAQYF
CDR3nt: TGCAGCGTTGAAACTCACGTAAGCGGGGCCCAGTACTTC

d_gene: TRBD2
j_gene: TRBJ2-7
v_gene: TRBV2
abundance: NA
CDR3aa: CASSEAAGLIYEQYF
CDR3nt: TGTGCCAGCAGTGAAGCGGCGGGACTAATCTATGAGCAGTACTTC

d_gene: TRBD2
j_gene: TRBJ2-1
v_gene: TRBV2
abundance: NA
CDR3aa: CASQRWTSGGFQFF
CDR3nt: TGTGCCAGTCAGCGATGGACTAGCGGGGGGTTCCAGTTCTTC

d_gene: NA
j_gene: TRBJ2-5
v_gene: TRBV9
abundance: NA
CDR3aa: CASSVRGEGRQVAQYF
CDR3nt: TGTGCCAGCAGCGTACGGGGAGAGGGACGACAAGTGGCCCAGTACTTC

d_gene: NA
j_gene: TRBJ1-2
v_gene: TRBV6-2/TRBV6-3
abundance: NA
CDR3aa: CASSYERSYGYTF
CDR3nt: TGTGCCAGCAGTTATGAGAGGAGCTATGGCTACACCTTC

d_gene: NA
j_gene: TRBJ2-1
v_gene: TRBV24-1
abundance: NA
CDR3aa: CATSDAASSYNEQFF
CDR3nt: TGTGCCACCAGTGATGCAGCGAGCTCCTACAATGAGCAGTTCTTC

d_gene: NA
j_gene: TRBJ1-2
v_gene: TRBV25-1
abundance: NA
CDR3aa: CASSDPGRLYGYTF
CDR3nt: TGTGCCAGCAGTGACCCGGGACGGCTCTATGGCTACACCTTC

d_gene: NA
j_gene: TRBJ2-2
v_gene: TRBV11-1
abundance: NA
CDR3aa: CASTPRGLNGELFF
CDR3nt: TGTGCCAGCACCCCTAGAGGGTTGAACGGGGAGCTGTTTTTT

d_gene: NA
j_gene: TRBJ1-6
v_gene: TRBV19
abundance: NA
CDR3aa: CASSIGTGANSPLHF
CDR3nt: TGTGCCAGTAGTATAGGGACGGGAGCCAATTCACCCCTCCACTTT

d_gene: NA
j_gene: TRBJ1-4
v_gene: TRBV2
abundance: NA
CDR3aa: CASLTDPGGEKLFF
CDR3nt: TGTGCCAGCTTGACGGACCCGGGGGGTGAAAAACTGTTTTTT

d_gene: NA
j_gene: TRBJ2-7
v_gene: TRBV12-3/TRBV12-4
abundance: NA
CDR3aa: CASKSGRYEQYF
CDR3nt: TGTGCCAGCAAGTCGGGTCGGTACGAGCAGTACTTC

d_gene: TRBD2
j_gene: TRBJ2-2
v_gene: TRBV11-3
abundance: NA
CDR3aa: CASSLDFPTTSGGNTGELFF
CDR3nt: TGTGCCAGCAGCTTAGATTTTCCCACGACTAGCGGTGGTAACACCGGGGAGCTGTTTTTT